Following are 13 T cell receptor beta chains from one sample sequenced in a study of T-cell memory formation after mild COVID-19. MiXCR, applied by TCRdb to the 5' RACE reads, yields one record per CDR3 protein. The data contain about 560,000 distinct CDR3 sequences, roughly 20% of them singletons. The sample comprised PBMCs or a T cell subset sorted from them (not recorded which). The receptors stem from an adult woman who had mild COVID-19 (a few samples of this study predate the infection). Cell type and time point are not known.

This clonotype has at least ten counts. The chain joins TRBV20-1 to TRBJ2-3; 8 bases map to TRBD2. Trimming took 0 bases from V and 3 from J; bases not matched to a gene: 8. Germline-derived CDR1 and CDR2 are DFQATT and SNEGSKA (reference sequence). CDR3 size: 16 residues. Here the CDR3 reads CSARDLTGGETDTQYF. The CDR3 DNA follows: TGCAGTGCTAGAGACCTAACGGGGGGGGAGACAGATACGCAGTATTTT.

This clonotype was recorded a few times. The V and J genes are TRBV7-2 and TRBJ1-2; the match to TRBD1 covers 7 bases. Germline V gene lookup returns CDR1 SGHTA and CDR2 FQGNSA. The ends lost 7 bases at V and 1 base at J; junction bases unmatched: 15. The CDR3 spans 17 residues. CDR3 sequence: CASTKSGQLGDNYGYTF. The CDR3 DNA reads as TGTGCCAGCACAAAATCGGGACAGCTAGGCGATAACTATGGCTACACCTTC.

The chain is built from TRBV12-3 or TRBV12-4 and TRBJ2-1; 10 nucleotides line up with TRBD2. The CDR3 has 17 amino acids. Trimming removed 2 bases from V and 3 bases from J; junction bases left unmatched: 7. CDR3 in amino acids: CASSLSVAGGLYNEQFF. The CDR3 DNA reads TGTGCCAGCAGTTTAAGTGTAGCGGGAGGTCTCTACAATGAGCAGTTCTTC.

This clonotype turned up a few times. This sequence joins TRBV9 and TRBJ2-2; D is possibly TRBD1 or TRBD2 (5 bases each). The CDR3 length is 15 residues. CDR1 is SGDLS, CDR2 YYNGEE, per germline. Trimming left V 0 bases short and J 6 bases short, with 12 bases between. The CDR3 loop is CASSVATGPPGELFF. Written as DNA, the CDR3 is TGTGCCAGCAGCGTAGCTACGGGGCCCCCCGGGGAGCTGTTTTTT.

V and J are TRBV6-5 and TRBJ2-7; 8 bases match TRBD1. The CDR3 sequence is 13 residues long. V lost 8 bases and J lost 3; bases outside the gene matches: 6. The germline CDR1 and CDR2 sequences are MNHEY and SVGAGI. CDR3 bases: TGTGCCAGCTGCCCCGGGACAGGCTACGAGCAGTACTTC. It translates to CASCPGTGYEQYF.

This chain connects TRBV6-5 to TRBJ2-3, with D tentatively TRBD1 (5 bases). CDR1 and CDR2 from the germline V gene are MNHEY and SVGAGI. The CDR3 is made up of 17 amino acids. The germline V and J ends were trimmed by 0 bases and 0 bases, with 13 bases remaining between them. CDR3 in amino acids: CASSYSTTGHSTDTQYF. The CDR3 DNA sequence: TGTGCCAGCAGTTACTCGACCACTGGACATAGCACAGATACGCAGTATTTT.

The genes are TRBV12-3 or TRBV12-4 and TRBJ1-2; D is unclear. The length of the CDR3 is 15 residues. Trimming took 7 bases from V and 3 from J, leaving 18 bases between them. CDR3 nucleotides: TGTGCCAGCACTAAAGGACTTCGGAGGCACTATGGCTACACCTTC. This gives the protein CASTKGLRRHYGYTF.

This clonotype occurred a few times. The chain is built from TRBV5-1 and TRBJ2-7; TRBD1 matches at 9 bases. The length of the CDR3 is 16 residues. The germline gives CDR1 SGHRS, CDR2 YFSETQ. Trimming took 5 bases from V and 5 from J; bases not matched to a gene: 14. The CDR3 region has the DNA TGCGCCAGCAGTCGGGCTACCGGGACAGGGAGGGACGAGCAGTACTTC. The encoded protein is CASSRATGTGRDEQYF.

This sequence joins TRBV3-1 and TRBJ2-5; D unresolved. Trimming removed 4 bases at V and 0 bases at J, with 15 bases between. The germline V gene has CDR1 LGHDT and CDR2 YNNKEL (reference sequence). This CDR3 has 16 residues. The CDR3 spells CASSPWVGRDQETQYF. The CDR3 nucleotides are TGTGCCAGCAGCCCTTGGGTTGGACGGGACCAAGAGACCCAGTACTTC.

The chain is built from TRBV6-5 and TRBJ1-6, with 9 nucleotides matching TRBD1. The V and J ends lost 1 base and 7 bases, in that order; junction bases with no gene match: 8. CDR3 size: 17 residues. Germline CDR1 and CDR2: MNHEY and SVGAGI. The CDR3 DNA is TGTGCCAGCAGTTACTACAACCCGGGACAGGGCAATTCACCCCTCCACTTT. Residues: CASSYYNPGQGNSPLHF.

This clonotype turned up a few times. The V and J genes are TRBV5-6 and TRBJ1-6; 9 bases are shared with TRBD1. Germline CDR1 SGHDT, CDR2 YYEEEE. This CDR3 is 14 amino acids long. With 4 bases clipped from V and 6 bases from J, the junction kept 2 bases outside the gene matches. For the CDR3, the DNA is TGTGCCAGCAGCCGGGACAGGGCTAATTCACCCCTCCACTTT. Its protein product is CASSRDRANSPLHF.

This clonotype was recorded once. This may be a read error: a much more frequent sequence differs by one nucleotide. V gene TRBV27 combines with J gene TRBJ2-1; TRBD2 matches at 8 bases. J was trimmed by 15 bases and V by 10 bases; bases with no gene match: 14. Germline V CDR1 and CDR2: MNHEY, SMNVEV (reference sequence). This CDR3 spans 12 amino acids. This CDR3 reads CATGTRGGSRFF. CDR3 nucleotide sequence: TGTGCCACCGGGACTAGAGGGGGGAGTCGGTTCTTC.

The rearrangement links TRBV12-3 or TRBV12-4 to TRBJ1-6; maybe TRBD1 (6 bases). This CDR3 has 13 residues. V lost 7 bases to trimming and J lost 9 bases, with 13 bases between them. The CDR3 reads CASTLQGGSPLHF. The DNA for the CDR3 is TGTGCCAGCACGTTACAGGGAGGTTCACCCCTCCACTTT.